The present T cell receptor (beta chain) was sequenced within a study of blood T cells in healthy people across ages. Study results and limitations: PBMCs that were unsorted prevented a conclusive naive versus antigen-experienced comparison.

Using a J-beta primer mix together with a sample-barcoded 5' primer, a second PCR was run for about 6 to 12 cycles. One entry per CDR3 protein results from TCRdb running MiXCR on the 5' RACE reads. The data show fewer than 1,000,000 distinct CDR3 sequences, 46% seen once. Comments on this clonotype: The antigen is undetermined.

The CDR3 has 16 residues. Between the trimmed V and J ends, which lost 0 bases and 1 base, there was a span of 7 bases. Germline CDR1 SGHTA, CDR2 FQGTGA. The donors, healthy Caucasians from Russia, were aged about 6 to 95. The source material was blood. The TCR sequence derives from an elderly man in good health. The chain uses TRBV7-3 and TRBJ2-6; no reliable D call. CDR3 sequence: CASSLTIASGANVLTF. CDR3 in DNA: TGTGCCAGCAGCTTAACGATCGCATCTGGGGCCAACGTCCTGACTTTC.